These 22 T cell receptor beta chains were sequenced from one sample in a study of blood T cell repertoires in COVID-19. The table came from immunoSEQ multiplex PCR; TCRdb's copy has only in-frame clones and leaves some out. The data contain 71,000 or so clones, 87% of them singletons. Sequencing was carried out using peripheral blood. Every receptor here comes from a man aged 45-65 years with active COVID-19.

The gene calls are TRBV27 and TRBJ1-4; D is unresolved. The CDR3 loop spans 12 amino acids. Trimming took 5 bases from V and 6 from J, leaving 7 bases between them. The germline gives CDR1 MNHEY, CDR2 SMNVEV (reference sequence). The CDR3 region has the DNA TGTGCCAGCAGTACGAGTCATGAAAAACTGTTTTTT. Protein product: CASSTSHEKLFF.

This clone was counted a few times. The rearrangement links TRBV24-1 to TRBJ1-2; the D is unclear. The V end lost 5 bases, the J end lost 4 bases, and 19 bases lay between the germline ends. CDR3 size: 16 residues. CDR1 is KGHDR and CDR2 is SFDVKD in the germline V gene. The CDR3 region is CATSAVGPSGSYGYTF. The CDR3 coding sequence is TGTGCCACCAGTGCTGTAGGCCCCTCAGGAAGCTATGGCTACACCTTC.

This chain connects TRBV19 to TRBJ1-2; TRBD1 agrees at 7 bases. The CDR3 consists of 13 residues. The junction had 6 bases not matched to a gene; V was cut back by 6 bases and J by 5 bases. The germline V gene encodes CDR1 LNHDA and CDR2 SQIVND (reference sequence). CDR3 in amino acids: CASSVQGEYGYTF. CDR3 sequence (DNA): TGTGCCAGTAGCGTCCAGGGGGAATATGGCTACACCTTC.

CDR3 amino acids: CASSDGQGGAQPQHF. The CDR3 nucleotides are TGTGCCAGCAGTGACGGACAGGGGGGCGCTCAGCCCCAGCATTTT. The chain has TRBV27 and TRBJ1-5; 10 bases are a match to TRBD1. In germline, CDR1 is MNHEY, CDR2 SMNVEV (reference sequence). The CDR3 covers 15 residues. The V and J ends lost 5 bases and 6 bases, in that order; junction bases with no gene match: 7.

This chain uses TRBV7-2 with TRBJ1-2, with no clear D. Germline V gene sequence: CDR1 SGHTA, CDR2 FQGNSA. Trimming shortened V by 5 bases and J by 2 bases, and 9 bases separated the two germline ends. CDR3 length equals 13 residues. CDR3 nucleotides: TGTGCCAGCAGCCCCGACAAGAACTATGGCTACACCTTC. It is translated as CASSPDKNYGYTF.

This sequence joins TRBV21-1 and TRBJ2-7; TRBD1 reflects the table's D call only, with no check against the DNA. TRBV21-1 is given as a pseudogene. CDR3 size: 12 residues. CDR3 sequence (DNA): TGTGCCAGCATCCGGACAGGCTACGAGCAGTACTTC. This encodes CASIRTGYEQYF.

V gene TRBV5-1 combines with J gene TRBJ2-3; 9 bases line up with TRBD1. The germline CDR1 and CDR2 sequences are SGHRS and YFSETQ. J was trimmed by 3 bases and V by 4 bases; bases with no gene match: 3. CDR3 length: 14 amino acids. The CDR3: CASSRDRVTDTQYF. CDR3 bases: TGCGCCAGCAGCCGGGACAGGGTGACAGATACGCAGTATTTT.

This clone has a handful of counts. J is TRBJ1-2 and V is TRBV3-1 (or the pseudogene TRBV3-2), with no clear D. CDR1 and CDR2 (germline): LGHDT, YNNKEL (reference sequence). This CDR3 comprises 15 residues. Trimming removed 0 bases at V and 0 bases at J, with 8 bases between. The CDR3 DNA follows: TGTGCCAGCAGCCAAGATTTTGCAGCTAACTATGGCTACACCTTC. It yields the protein CASSQDFAANYGYTF.

J is TRBJ2-1 and V is TRBV25-1; 9 nucleotides match TRBD2. Unmatched junction bases numbered 6, after V lost 9 bases and J lost 6 bases. From germline, CDR1 is MGHDK and CDR2 SYGVNS. The CDR3 is 13 residues long. CDR3 nucleotides: TGTGCCAGGATAGCGGGAGAGCTCAATGAGCAGTTCTTC. This gives the protein CARIAGELNEQFF.

The rearrangement joins TRBV9 to TRBJ2-5, with D perhaps TRBD2 (5 bases). The length of the CDR3 is 15 residues. Germline values: CDR1 SGDLS, CDR2 YYNGEE. The ends were cut back, 3 bases at V and 2 bases at J, with 14 bases in the middle. CDR3 DNA: TGTGCCAGCAGCGAGGCCCCGGGATTTCAAGAGACCCAGTACTTC. It specifies CASSEAPGFQETQYF.

This rearrangement joins TRBV19 to TRBJ2-7; tentative D call: TRBD1 (6 bases). V lost 6 bases, J lost 1 base, and 19 bases lay in between. CDR3 length: 16 residues. From germline, CDR1 is LNHDA and CDR2 SQIVND (reference sequence). The CDR3 DNA is TGTGCCAGTAGCCGACTGGACAGAGGCCCTTCCTACGAGCAGTACTTC. This translates into CASSRLDRGPSYEQYF.

This clone was recorded a few times. The chain links TRBV4-1 to TRBJ1-4; TRBD1 matches 12 bases. Trimming cost V 1 base and J 8 bases; bases outside gene matches: 2. This CDR3 contains 15 residues. CDR1 and CDR2 (germline): MGHRA, YSYEKL. The CDR3 sequence is CASSQAGTGGEKLFF. CDR3 sequence (DNA): TGCGCCAGCAGCCAAGCTGGGACAGGGGGCGAAAAACTGTTTTTT.

The chain recombines TRBV19 with TRBJ1-2; 7 bases are a match to TRBD1. The CDR3 loop spans 13 amino acids. CDR1 and CDR2 (germline): LNHDA, SQIVND (reference sequence). V was clipped by 6 bases and J by 7 bases; unmatched bases: 8. CDR3 sequence reads: CASRSEGASGYTF. For the CDR3, the DNA is TGTGCCAGTAGGTCTGAGGGGGCATCTGGCTACACCTTC.

This chain uses TRBV14 with TRBJ1-4; 7 bases match TRBD1. V was pared by 4 bases and J by 8 bases, with 4 bases of the junction left unmatched. CDR1 and CDR2 (germline): SGHDN, FVKESK. The CDR3 runs 13 residues. CDR3 sequence reads: CASSRDRAEKLFF. CDR3 bases: TGTGCCAGCAGCCGCGACAGGGCAGAAAAACTGTTTTTT. The full variable domain, completed using reference TRBV14 and TRBJ1-4, is EAGVTQFPSHSVIEKGQTVTLRCDPISGHDNLYWYRRVMGKEIKFLLHFVKESKQDESGMPNNRFLAERTGGTYSTLKVQPAELEDSGVYFCASSRDRAEKLFFGSGTQLSVL.

This chain links TRBV7-2 with TRBJ2-5; 16 bases agree with TRBD2. The CDR3 consists of 18 residues. Losses at the gene ends were 5 bases for V and 4 bases for J; bases not matched to a gene: 10. The germline gives CDR1 SGHTA, CDR2 FQGNSA. CDR3 nucleotides: TGTGCCAGCAGCGCTGGGGGACTAGCGGGAGGGCCAGGAGAGACCCAGTACTTC. Amino acids: CASSAGGLAGGPGETQYF.

This rearrangement joins TRBV9 to TRBJ2-1; a weak D match, TRBD2 (6 bases). Germline assignment: CDR1 SGDLS and CDR2 YYNGEE. CDR3 length equals 15 residues. The V and J ends lost 4 bases and 4 bases respectively, with 15 bases between them. CDR3 sequence: CASSSRRDSYNEQFF. CDR3 nucleotides: TGTGCCAGCAGCTCCAGACGGGACTCTTACAATGAGCAGTTCTTC. The entire variable domain, with the rest obtained from reference TRBV9 and TRBJ2-1, is as follows: DSGVTQTPKHLITATGQRVTLRCSPRSGDLSVYWYQQSLDQGLQFLIQYYNGEERAKGNILERFSAQQFPDLHSELNLSSLELGDSALYFCASSSRRDSYNEQFFGPGTRLTVL.

This clone was observed once. This rearrangement joins TRBV28 to TRBJ1-1, with 8 bases that match TRBD1. V lost 5 bases and J lost 6; bases outside the gene matches: 14. The CDR3 is 16 residues long. In germline, CDR1 is MDHEN, CDR2 SYDVKM. The CDR3 sequence: CASSPRQGRMMAEAFF. For the CDR3, the DNA is TGTGCCAGCAGTCCCCGACAGGGGAGGATGATGGCTGAAGCTTTCTTT.

V usage is TRBV3-1 (or the pseudogene TRBV3-2) and J usage is TRBJ2-5, with unresolved D. Per germline, CDR1 LGHDT and CDR2 YNNKEL (reference sequence). V was trimmed by 2 bases and J by 5 bases, leaving 6 bases between them. The CDR3 is made up of 12 amino acids. CDR3 nucleotide sequence: TGTGCCAGCAGCCAAATAGTGGAGACCCAGTACTTC. Its translation: CASSQIVETQYF.

This chain links TRBV5-1 with TRBJ2-1, with TRBD1 matching 7 bases. The CDR3 runs 15 residues. The trim removed 4 bases at V and 0 bases at J, leaving 4 bases unmatched. The germline V gene has CDR1 SGHRS and CDR2 YFSETQ. Written as DNA, the CDR3 is TGCGCCAGCAGCGCCGCAGGGGGCTCCTACAATGAGCAGTTCTTC. Residues: CASSAAGGSYNEQFF. The full variable domain, rest sourced from reference TRBV5-1 and TRBJ2-1, is KAGVTQTPRYLIKTRGQQVTLSCSPISGHRSVSWYQQTPGQGLQFLFEYFSETQRNKGNFPGRFSGRQFSNSRSEMNVSTLELGDSALYLCASSAAGGSYNEQFFGPGTRLTVL.

The V and J genes are TRBV24-1 and TRBJ2-1, with TRBD2 matching 9 bases. V was pared by 2 bases and J by 2 bases, with 3 bases of the junction left unmatched. Germline V gives CDR1 KGHDR, CDR2 SFDVKD. This CDR3 is 16 amino acids long. CDR3 sequence (DNA): TGTGCCACCAGTGATTCCCTAGCGGGAACCTACAATGAGCAGTTCTTC. It encodes CATSDSLAGTYNEQFF.

The chain joins TRBV19 to TRBJ1-5; D is unclear. Trimming pared 8 bases from V and 7 bases from J, leaving 18 bases between. The CDR3 consists of 14 residues. Germline CDR1 LNHDA, CDR2 SQIVND (reference sequence). The CDR3 spells CASLRGEGTQPQHF. CDR3 nucleotides: TGTGCCAGTCTTCGGGGAGAAGGAACGCAGCCCCAGCATTTT.

This chain joins TRBV3-1 (or the pseudogene TRBV3-2) and TRBJ2-1; 13 bases align to TRBD2. This CDR3 region has 17 residues. Per germline, CDR1 LGHDT and CDR2 YNNKEL (reference sequence). V shed 8 bases, J shed 7 bases, and the junction held 14 bases outside the gene matches. CDR3 amino acids: CASEKGGLAGVLNEQFF. CDR3 DNA: TGTGCCAGCGAAAAAGGAGGACTAGCGGGAGTCTTGAATGAGCAGTTCTTC.